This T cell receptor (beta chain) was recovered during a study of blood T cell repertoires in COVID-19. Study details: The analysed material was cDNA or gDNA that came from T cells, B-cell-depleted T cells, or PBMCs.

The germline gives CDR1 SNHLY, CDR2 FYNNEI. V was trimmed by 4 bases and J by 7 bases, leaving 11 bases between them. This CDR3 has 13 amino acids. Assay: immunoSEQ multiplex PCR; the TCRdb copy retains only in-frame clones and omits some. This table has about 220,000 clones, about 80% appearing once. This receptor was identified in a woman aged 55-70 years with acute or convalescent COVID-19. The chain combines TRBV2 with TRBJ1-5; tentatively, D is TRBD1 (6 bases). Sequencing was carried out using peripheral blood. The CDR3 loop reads CASSAQGGQPQHF. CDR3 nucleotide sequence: TGTGCCAGCAGTGCACAGGGTGGGCAGCCCCAGCATTTT.